Listed below are T cell receptor beta chains from one sample, sequenced in a study of T-cell reconstitution after alpha-beta-depleted transplantation in children. TCRdb reprocessed the PCR reads with MiXCR, giving one entry per CDR3 protein. The sample records 540,000 or so distinct CDR3 sequences, under 25% being singletons. This specimen was PBMCs, mostly from graft donor cells, taken 360 days after TCRalphabeta/CD19-depleted stem cell transplant. The receptor set was obtained from a boy under two years old who had a stem cell transplant for acute myeloid leukemia, so the T cells may come from the graft donor. The CDR3 runs from the conserved cysteine through the conserved F or W. Fields, in order: CDR3 length, J gene, D gene, clone size, V gene, CDR3 protein, CDR3 DNA. D genes are given only for firm matches. For some rows the clone size is stated as once, few or many, or as a class when expanded; others skip it.

CDR3 length: 13; J gene: TRBJ2-1; D gene: .; clone size: many; V gene: TRBV10-3; CDR3 protein: CAISEPDTNEQFF; CDR3 DNA: TGTGCCATCAGTGAGCCGGACACCAATGAGCAGTTCTTC
CDR3 length: 15; J gene: TRBJ1-4; D gene: .; clone size: many; V gene: TRBV27; CDR3 protein: CASSPRGGPNEKLFF; CDR3 DNA: TGTGCCAGCAGTCCCAGAGGGGGACCTAATGAAAAACTGTTTTTT
CDR3 length: 15; J gene: TRBJ2-5; D gene: TRBD1; clone size: .; V gene: TRBV12-3/TRBV12-4; CDR3 protein: CASSLAQGHGETQYF; CDR3 DNA: TGTGCCAGCAGTTTAGCACAGGGGCACGGAGAGACCCAGTACTTC
CDR3 length: 14; J gene: TRBJ2-1; D gene: .; clone size: few; V gene: TRBV9; CDR3 protein: CASSTRYRNNEQFF; CDR3 DNA: TGTGCCAGCAGCACCCGATACAGGAACAATGAGCAGTTCTTC
CDR3 length: 14; J gene: TRBJ2-7; D gene: .; clone size: many; V gene: TRBV5-1; CDR3 protein: CASSLVGEVDEQYF; CDR3 DNA: TGCGCCAGCAGCTTGGTTGGGGAGGTGGACGAGCAGTACTTC
CDR3 length: 16; J gene: TRBJ2-1; D gene: .; clone size: many; V gene: TRBV6-5; CDR3 protein: CASSYFRPPGVDQQFF; CDR3 DNA: TGTGCCAGCAGTTACTTTCGTCCTCCGGGGGTTGATCAACAGTTCTTC
CDR3 length: 14; J gene: TRBJ2-5; D gene: .; clone size: .; V gene: TRBV20-1; CDR3 protein: CSAFSGTRQETQYF; CDR3 DNA: TGCAGTGCTTTTTCCGGGACAAGACAAGAGACCCAGTACTTC
CDR3 length: 18; J gene: TRBJ2-5; D gene: .; clone size: .; V gene: TRBV4-2; CDR3 protein: CASSQDRGPSTGGETQYF; CDR3 DNA: TGTGCCAGCAGCCAAGATAGGGGCCCATCGACAGGCGGAGAGACCCAGTACTTC
CDR3 length: 14; J gene: TRBJ1-4; D gene: .; clone size: .; V gene: TRBV20-1; CDR3 protein: CSARGTPRNEKLFF; CDR3 DNA: TGCAGTGCTAGAGGGACCCCTCGTAATGAAAAACTGTTTTTT
CDR3 length: 15; J gene: TRBJ1-5; D gene: TRBD1; clone size: .; V gene: TRBV4-1; CDR3 protein: CASRQETGRSQPQHF; CDR3 DNA: TGCGCCAGCAGGCAGGAGACAGGGCGAAGTCAGCCCCAGCATTTT
CDR3 length: 17; J gene: TRBJ2-3; D gene: .; clone size: .; V gene: TRBV2; CDR3 protein: CASSVPRQGEGTDTQYF; CDR3 DNA: TGTGCCAGCAGTGTCCCAAGGCAGGGAGAGGGCACAGATACGCAGTATTTT
CDR3 length: 12; J gene: TRBJ2-5; D gene: .; clone size: few; V gene: TRBV20-1; CDR3 protein: CSACGSGETQYF; CDR3 DNA: TGCAGTGCTTGTGGAAGCGGAGAGACCCAGTACTTC
CDR3 length: 16; J gene: TRBJ2-3; D gene: .; clone size: .; V gene: TRBV11-2; CDR3 protein: CASSLFGRWQGNTQYF; CDR3 DNA: TGTGCCAGCAGCTTATTCGGGAGATGGCAGGGAAATACGCAGTATTTT
CDR3 length: 16; J gene: TRBJ2-2; D gene: .; clone size: .; V gene: TRBV3-1; CDR3 protein: CASSPKQGGGTGELFF; CDR3 DNA: TGTGCCAGCAGCCCAAAACAGGGAGGTGGCACCGGGGAGCTGTTTTTT
CDR3 length: 15; J gene: TRBJ2-3; D gene: .; clone size: few; V gene: TRBV6-5; CDR3 protein: CASSYSGYGTDTQYF; CDR3 DNA: TGTGCCAGCAGTTACTCGGGCTATGGCACAGATACGCAGTATTTT
CDR3 length: 17; J gene: TRBJ2-6; D gene: .; clone size: .; V gene: TRBV4-2; CDR3 protein: CASSQDRRAWGANVLTF; CDR3 DNA: TGTGCCAGCAGCCAAGATCGGCGGGCCTGGGGGGCCAACGTCCTGACTTTC